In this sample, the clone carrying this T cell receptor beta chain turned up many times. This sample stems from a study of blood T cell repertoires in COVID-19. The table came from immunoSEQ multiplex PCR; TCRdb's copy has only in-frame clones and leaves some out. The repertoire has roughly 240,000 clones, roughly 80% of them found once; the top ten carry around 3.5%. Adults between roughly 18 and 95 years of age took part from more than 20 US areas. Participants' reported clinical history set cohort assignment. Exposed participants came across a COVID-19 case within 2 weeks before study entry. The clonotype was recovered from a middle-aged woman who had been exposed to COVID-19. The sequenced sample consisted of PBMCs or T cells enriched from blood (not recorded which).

The CDR3 loop reads CASSPRRGGDTQYF. DNA of the CDR3: TGTGCCAGCAGTCCACGCCGCGGGGGCGATACGCAGTATTTT. J is TRBJ2-3 and V is TRBV27, with D possibly matching TRBD2 (7 bases). Germline V CDR1 and CDR2: MNHEY, SMNVEV (reference sequence). V lost 5 bases and J lost 6, with 15 bases in between. The CDR3 totals 14 residues.